This T cell receptor beta chain came from a study of blood T cell repertoires in COVID-19. Study-level background: COVID-19 samples from acute and convalescent phases originated in the United States, Italy and Spain. In each case, the material was cDNA or gDNA derived from T cells, B-cell-depleted T cells, or PBMCs.

Trimming took 4 bases from V and 7 from J; bases not matched to a gene: 9. Looked up from germline, CDR1 is SGHRS and CDR2 is YFSETQ. The CDR3 runs to 15 residues. As processed by the authors: Amplification from reference gene primers served as the basis for estimated nucleated cell counts. The assay was immunoSEQ multiplex PCR, and TCRdb's table has in-frame clones only and misses some. V, J and clone size are taken as reported in that table, and D and trimming were inferred from the DNA itself. The sample consists of about 52,000 clones, about 90% of them appearing once. Only a few counts were recorded for this clone.

The receptor was isolated from a human donor with active COVID-19. The donor label of this sample is uncertain. Sequencing was carried out using peripheral blood. The chain links TRBV5-1 to TRBJ2-2; TRBD1 aligns across 8 bases. Here the CDR3 reads CASSPRTGQVGELFF. The CDR3, as DNA: TGCGCCAGCAGCCCCCGGACAGGGCAGGTCGGGGAGCTGTTTTTT.